This T cell receptor beta chain was captured in a study of T-cell memory formation after mild COVID-19. Study-level results: Clones shrinking from day 15 to 85 showed even CD4/CD8 mixes; later expanders tilted CD4+. Cross-reactive memory appears to have joined, as suggested by some responding clones showing up in pre-infection memory.

This clonotype was counted many times. The target antigen is unknown. 5'RACE with constant-segment primers yielded barcoded, UMI-tagged TCR alpha and TCR beta cDNA libraries. TCRdb re-derived calls from the 5' RACE reads in MiXCR, one entry per CDR3 protein. The sample shows about 400,000 distinct CDR3 sequences, roughly a quarter of them seen only once. The junction had 10 bases not matched to a gene; V was cut back by 4 bases and J by 2 bases. Germline V gives CDR1 LGHNA, CDR2 YSLEER. The CDR3 contains 16 residues. This TCR was recovered from an adult woman who had mild COVID-19 (a few samples of this study predate the infection). Cell type and time point are not known. V gene TRBV4-3 combines with J gene TRBJ2-7; 8 bases fit TRBD1. Sequencing input: PBMCs or a T cell subset sorted from them (not recorded which). CDR3 coding DNA: TGCGCCAGCAGCCCCGCGGCCGGGACAGGCGCCTACGAGCAGTACTTC. Translation: CASSPAAGTGAYEQYF.